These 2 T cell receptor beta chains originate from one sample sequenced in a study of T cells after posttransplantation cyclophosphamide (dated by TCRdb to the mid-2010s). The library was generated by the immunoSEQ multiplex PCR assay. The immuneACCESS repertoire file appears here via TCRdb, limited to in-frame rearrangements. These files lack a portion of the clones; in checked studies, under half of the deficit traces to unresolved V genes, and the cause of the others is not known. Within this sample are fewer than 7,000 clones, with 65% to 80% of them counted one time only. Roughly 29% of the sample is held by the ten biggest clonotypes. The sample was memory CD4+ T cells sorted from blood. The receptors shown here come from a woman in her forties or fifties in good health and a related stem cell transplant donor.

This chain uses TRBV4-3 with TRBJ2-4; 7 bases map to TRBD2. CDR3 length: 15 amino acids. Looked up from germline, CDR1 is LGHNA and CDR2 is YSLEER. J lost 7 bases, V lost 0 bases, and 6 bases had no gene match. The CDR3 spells CASSQESGTLNIQYF. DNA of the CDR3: TGCGCCAGCAGCCAAGAAAGCGGGACTCTGAACATTCAGTACTTC.

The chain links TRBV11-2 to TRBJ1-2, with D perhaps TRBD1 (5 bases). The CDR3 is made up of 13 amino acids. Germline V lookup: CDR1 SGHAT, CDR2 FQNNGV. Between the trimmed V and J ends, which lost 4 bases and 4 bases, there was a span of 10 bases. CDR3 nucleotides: TGTGCCAGCAGCTCGTCAGGGATCTATGGCTACACCTTC. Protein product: CASSSSGIYGYTF.